What follows are 26 T cell receptor beta chains derived from one specimen sequenced in a study of blood T cells in healthy people across ages. A J-beta primer mix and a sample-barcoded 5' primer were used in a second PCR of roughly 6 to 11 cycles. TCRdb re-analysed the 5' RACE reads in MiXCR, keeping a single row per CDR3 protein. Of fewer than 800,000 distinct CDR3 sequences listed, 49% are singletons. The sample taken for sequencing was blood. The receptors were gathered from a woman aged 55-70 years in good health.

This clonotype showed up just a few times. CDR3 in DNA: TGTGCCAGCAATCTAGGGGGGGGCAATGAGCAGTTCTTC. Translation gives CASNLGGGNEQFF. The V call is TRBV28, the J call TRBJ2-1; D might be TRBD2 (7 bases). This CDR3 is 13 amino acids long. V lost 7 bases, J lost 6 bases, and 13 bases lay in between. Germline lookup yields CDR1 MDHEN and CDR2 SYDVKM. The full variable domain, completed using reference TRBV28 and TRBJ2-1, is DVKVTQSSRYLVKRTGEKVFLECVQDMDHENMFWYRQDPGLGLRLIYFSYDVKMKEKGDIPEGYSVSREKKERFSLILESASTNQTSMYLCASNLGGGNEQFFGPGTRLTVL.

In this sample, this clonotype turned up many times. V usage is TRBV29-1 and J usage is TRBJ2-7, with 9 bases matching TRBD1. This CDR3 is 13 amino acids long. V gave up 8 bases and J gave up 1 base; unmatched junction bases: 6. The germline CDR1 and CDR2 sequences are SQVTM and ANQGSEA. This CDR3 is CSIGTGKSYEQYF. The DNA of the CDR3 is TGCAGCATCGGGACAGGGAAGTCCTACGAGCAGTACTTC.

With regard to this clonotype: This may be a read error, as it is one base from a much larger clone. The rearrangement uses TRBV12-3 or TRBV12-4 and TRBJ2-7; 7 bases match TRBD1. This CDR3 spans 16 amino acids. The CDR3 sequence is CASNLGGARSYNEQYF. DNA of the CDR3: TGTGCCAGCAATTTAGGGGGCGCCAGGTCCTACAATGAGCAGTACTTC.

This clonotype was seen only a few times. The genes are TRBV20-1 and TRBJ2-3, with TRBD2 matching over 10 bases. CDR3 length equals 14 residues. The ends lost 6 bases at V and 4 bases at J; junction bases unmatched: 7. CDR1 DFQATT and CDR2 SNEGSKA come from the germline V gene (reference sequence). The CDR3 spells CSAQREGGSDTQYF. CDR3 DNA: TGCAGTGCCCAGCGGGAGGGCGGTTCAGATACGCAGTATTTT.

V usage is TRBV4-3 and J usage is TRBJ2-5; TRBD1 matches at 9 bases. The J call is in doubt because the DNA end fits TRBJ2-7 better. The CDR3 has 15 amino acids. Germline loops: CDR1 LGHNA, CDR2 YSLEER. This CDR3 reads CASSLRTGVNYEQYF. DNA of the CDR3: TGCGCCAGCAGCCTGAGGACAGGGGTAAACTACGAGCAGTACTTC.

The chain links TRBV6-6 to TRBJ1-4; tentative D call: TRBD1 (6 bases). Per the germline V gene, CDR1 is MNHNY and CDR2 is SVGAGI (reference sequence). The CDR3 is 16 amino acids. V was shortened by 3 bases and J by 6 bases, with 17 bases between the two germline ends. The CDR3 DNA reads as TGTGCCAGCAGTTATGTCTGGGGGGCAGAGGATGAAAAACTGTTTTTT. The encoded protein is CASSYVWGAEDEKLFF.

This chain uses TRBV20-1 with TRBJ1-2; the D gene is possibly TRBD1 (6 bases). Trimming took 0 bases from V and 4 from J, leaving 18 bases between them. The germline gives CDR1 DFQATT, CDR2 SNEGSKA (reference sequence). The CDR3 is 16 amino acids. In DNA, the CDR3 is TGCAGTGCTAGAGACCGAAGCTGGACAGTGACCTATGGCTACACCTTC. Translated, it gives CSARDRSWTVTYGYTF.

J is TRBJ2-5 and V is TRBV20-1; 8 bases map to TRBD1. This CDR3 comprises 17 residues. Germline V gene lookup returns CDR1 DFQATT and CDR2 SNEGSKA (reference sequence). Trimming took 0 bases from V and 2 from J; bases not matched to a gene: 11. CDR3 sequence: CSARDSERDRPQETQYF. CDR3 DNA: TGCAGTGCTAGAGATTCTGAACGGGACAGGCCTCAAGAGACCCAGTACTTC.

This chain joins TRBV20-1 and TRBJ1-6; D remains ambiguous. The CDR3 sequence is 16 residues long. The germline V gene has CDR1 DFQATT and CDR2 SNEGSKA (reference sequence). Trimming took 0 bases from V and 0 from J, leaving 9 bases between them. CDR3 loop: CSAREDGTSYNSPLHF. The DNA for the CDR3 is TGCAGTGCTAGAGAGGACGGCACCTCCTATAATTCACCCCTCCACTTT.

Only a few counts were recorded for this clonotype. This chain joins TRBV7-2 and TRBJ2-5, with TRBD1 identical over 7 bases. CDR3 size: 13 residues. V lost 5 bases, J lost 5 bases, and 5 bases stayed unmatched. Germline loops: CDR1 SGHTA, CDR2 FQGNSA. The CDR3 DNA reads TGTGCCAGCAGCGGGGGACAGTTGGAGACCCAGTACTTC. Translated, it gives CASSGGQLETQYF.

The table lists this clonotype with a few counts. The chain has TRBV27 and TRBJ2-7; TRBD2 matches 11 bases. In germline, CDR1 is MNHEY, CDR2 SMNVEV (reference sequence). There are 16 residues in the CDR3. The junction had 7 bases not matched to a gene; V was cut back by 6 bases and J by 0 bases. Written as DNA, the CDR3 is TGTGCCAGCAGGCCGGGACTAGCGGCTACCTCCTACGAGCAGTACTTC. Protein: CASRPGLAATSYEQYF.

The gene calls are TRBV29-1 and TRBJ2-5; TRBD2 might be the D (6 bases). The CDR3 runs 13 residues. The germline gives CDR1 SQVTM, CDR2 ANQGSEA. The V end lost 8 bases, the J end lost 2 bases, and 15 bases lay between the germline ends. The CDR3 sequence is CSINRDLQETQYF. The CDR3 nucleotides are TGCAGCATTAACCGGGACTTACAAGAGACCCAGTACTTC.

For this clonotype: A single base separates this from a much larger clone, so it may be a read error. The CDR3 bases are TGTGCCAGCAGCGTAGGGGGACAATCCCTGGCGTACTTC. Its translation: CASSVGGQSLAYF. The chain couples TRBV9 to TRBJ2-7; weak D call: TRBD1 (6 bases). V lost 0 bases, J lost 12 bases, and 16 bases lay in between. The CDR3 has 13 amino acids. Germline assignment: CDR1 SGDLS and CDR2 YYNGEE.

This chain joins TRBV11-3 and TRBJ2-1, with 7 bases matching TRBD1. The CDR3 is 14 amino acids. Trimming removed 6 bases from V and 4 bases from J; junction bases left unmatched: 6. The germline V gene has CDR1 SGHNT and CDR2 YENEEA. The DNA of the CDR3 is TGTGCCAGCAGTCGGGACAGTACTTACAATGAGCAGTTCTTC. Its translation: CASSRDSTYNEQFF.

This clonotype showed up just a few times. The chain links TRBV20-1 to TRBJ2-1; 9 bases match TRBD2. Looked up from germline, CDR1 is DFQATT and CDR2 is SNEGSKA (reference sequence). The CDR3 is 18 amino acids. The V segment lost 1 base and the J segment 5 bases; nucleotides outside the gene matches: 15. The CDR3: CSARGGIAGEQFDNEQFF. The CDR3 region has the DNA TGCAGTGCTAGAGGAGGTATAGCGGGAGAGCAATTCGACAATGAGCAGTTCTTC.

The chain couples TRBV18 to TRBJ2-3, with 8 nucleotides matching TRBD1. Germline values: CDR1 KGHSH, CDR2 LQKENI. This CDR3 is 16 amino acids long. J was trimmed by 7 bases and V by 3 bases; bases with no gene match: 12. CDR3: CASSPSGGQGVNTQYF. As DNA, the CDR3 is TGTGCCAGCTCACCGTCAGGTGGACAGGGTGTGAATACGCAGTATTTT.

This chain uses TRBV27 with TRBJ2-7; no firm D call. Germline assignment: CDR1 MNHEY and CDR2 SMNVEV (reference sequence). The CDR3 runs 8 residues. V was shortened by 10 bases and J by 4 bases, with 2 bases between the two germline ends. Written as DNA, the CDR3 is TGTGCCAAATACGAGCAGTACTTC. Protein: CAKYEQYF.

This clonotype occurred a few times. The chain employs TRBV20-1 and TRBJ2-7; TRBD2 matches 10 bases. The length of the CDR3 is 13 residues. J gave up 5 bases and V 6 bases, and 7 bases lay outside the gene matches. Per the germline V gene, CDR1 is DFQATT and CDR2 is SNEGSKA (reference sequence). CDR3 loop: CSASSGSIHEQYF. The CDR3 DNA reads TGCAGTGCCTCTAGCGGGAGTATCCACGAGCAGTACTTC.

This clonotype has only a few counts. The chain couples TRBV12-3 or TRBV12-4 to TRBJ2-1; unclear D gene. V lost 6 bases and J lost 0, with 12 bases in between. The CDR3 spans 15 residues. The CDR3 loop is CASRLTPSSYNEQFF. CDR3 coding DNA: TGTGCCAGCAGATTAACCCCTAGCTCCTACAATGAGCAGTTCTTC.

A note on this clonotype: A junction end diverges from the germline sequence, so it may reflect a read error. This sequence joins TRBV4-3 and TRBJ2-1, with 14 bases aligning to TRBD2. Germline V CDR1 and CDR2: LGHNA, YSLEER. CDR3 size: 17 residues. The CDR3 protein is CVSSQDHGLAGGNEQFF. The CDR3 DNA is TGCGTCAGCAGCCAAGATCATGGACTAGCGGGAGGCAATGAGCAGTTCTTC.

This clonotype turned up a few times. The CDR3 nucleotides are TGTGCCAGCAGCCAAGTTGCCGGGCTCGAGCAGTACTTC. Amino acids: CASSQVAGLEQYF. V and J are TRBV3-1 and TRBJ2-7; unclear D gene. This CDR3 region has 13 residues. Looked up from germline, CDR1 is LGHDT and CDR2 is YNNKEL (reference sequence). V was pared by 1 base and J by 6 bases, with 10 bases between.

About this clonotype itself: A much larger clone lies one base from this, so it may be a read error. This chain connects TRBV29-1 to TRBJ2-4; unclear D gene. The CDR3 runs 13 residues. CDR1 is SQVTM and CDR2 is ANQGSEA in the germline V gene. The CDR3 DNA is TGCTGCGTTGAACGGCCTGGGAAAAACATTCAGTACTTC. Its translation: CCVERPGKNIQYF.

The genes are TRBV7-9 and TRBJ2-1, with 7 bases identical to TRBD1. Germline V gives CDR1 SEHNR, CDR2 FQNEAQ (reference sequence). The CDR3 is made up of 14 amino acids. V was pared by 5 bases and J by 13 bases, with 14 bases of the junction left unmatched. The CDR3 loop is CASSVRQGIGDQFF. CDR3 DNA sequence: TGTGCCAGCAGCGTAAGACAGGGCATCGGCGATCAGTTCTTC.

The chain uses TRBV6-5 and TRBJ2-1; 14 bases are shared with TRBD2. J was trimmed by 7 bases and V by 6 bases; bases with no gene match: 5. CDR1 MNHEY and CDR2 SVGAGI come from the germline V gene. CDR3 length: 15 amino acids. Here the CDR3 DNA reads TGTGCCAGCAGCTGGACTAGCGGGAGGTTGAATGAGCAGTTCTTC. Encoded protein: CASSWTSGRLNEQFF.

This clonotype was seen a handful of times. The gene calls are TRBV7-2 and TRBJ2-1; D remains ambiguous. The V end lost 2 bases, the J end lost 6 bases, and 8 bases lay between the germline ends. Germline assignment: CDR1 SGHTA and CDR2 FQGNSA. The CDR3 runs 13 residues. The CDR3 is CASSLTAPNEQFF. CDR3 in DNA: TGTGCCAGCAGCTTAACGGCGCCCAATGAGCAGTTCTTC.

The chain links TRBV5-1 to TRBJ1-4; D might be TRBD1 (5 bases). The germline V and J ends were trimmed by 4 bases and 0 bases, with 16 bases remaining between them. CDR1 is SGHRS and CDR2 is YFSETQ in the germline V gene. The length of the CDR3 is 17 residues. In DNA, the CDR3 is TGCGCCAGCAGCACCGGGACGCTTATTGCAACTAATGAAAAACTGTTTTTT. Translated, it gives CASSTGTLIATNEKLFF.